This T cell receptor beta chain was captured in a study of T cell clones after liver transplantation. Unstimulated PBMCs were sorted into CD3+CD4+ and CD3+CD8+ populations. Whole-study results and caveats: Post-transplant time points were not standardized, so conclusions are preliminary. A larger donor-reactive than third-party decline suggested partial antigen-specific deletion.

Regarding this clone: Antigen: not known.

Profiling relied on immunoSEQ multiplex PCR, and the TCRdb table lists in-frame clones only, not all of them. The sample holds just over 60,000 clones; over 70% are singletons and the top ten take about 15%. This specimen was CD4+ T cells from blood, taken before liver transplant. The receptor was derived from a human donor who received a liver transplant.

CDR3: CASSSKTGGTNEQFF. CDR3 DNA: TGCGCCAGCAGCTCGAAGACAGGGGGAACGAATGAGCAGTTCTTC. The rearrangement links TRBV5-1 to TRBJ2-1; TRBD1 aligns across 9 bases. CDR1 and CDR2 (germline): SGHRS, YFSETQ. The CDR3 spans 15 residues. Trimming took 3 bases from V and 7 from J; bases not matched to a gene: 8.